A selection of T cell receptor beta chains follows, all from one sample in a study of CD8+ T cells in alopecia areata. The data were produced by immunoSEQ multiplex PCR, yet TCRdb's version contains in-frame clones alone and is incomplete. The data show some 150,000 clones, 58% seen once. This material consisted of CD4+ T cells sorted from blood, taken at approximately week 61, from a patient treated with tofacitinib. These TCRs come from a human donor with alopecia areata. CDR3s include the opening cysteine and the closing phenylalanine or tryptophan. The D gene is left open where the match is weak. Clone size is stated in some rows and not others, as once, few, many or a class when expanded.

clone_size | d_call | j_call | v_call | cdr3_aa | cdr3_nt
NA | NA | TRBJ2-5 | TRBV5-8 | CASSSPGRETQYF | TGTGCCAGCAGCTCCCCGGGAAGAGAGACCCAGTACTTC
NA | TRBD2 | TRBJ2-7 | TRBV5-1 | CASGLDSSGAYEQYF | TGCGCCAGCGGCTTGGATTCTAGCGGGGCCTACGAGCAGTACTTC
NA | NA | TRBJ1-5 | TRBV30 | CAWSGGPGQPQHF | TGTGCCTGGTCCGGGGGACCGGGCCAGCCCCAGCATTTT
NA | TRBD1 | TRBJ2-1 | TRBV2 | CASSWDRASDEQFF | TGTGCCAGCAGCTGGGACAGGGCAAGCGATGAGCAGTTCTTC
NA | NA | TRBJ1-5 | TRBV14 | CASSQEYDNQPQHF | TGTGCCAGCAGCCAAGAATACGACAATCAGCCCCAGCATTTT
few | NA | TRBJ2-7 | TRBV15 | CATSRSWSEQYF | TGTGCCACCAGCAGATCCTGGAGCGAGCAGTACTTC
NA | NA | TRBJ2-5 | TRBV29-1 | CSVEDALGDRRQETQYF | TGCAGCGTTGAAGACGCCCTTGGCGACAGACGACAAGAGACCCAGTACTTC
NA | NA | TRBJ2-1 | TRBV18 | CASSPDQALYNEQFF | TGTGCCAGCTCACCAGACCAAGCCCTCTACAATGAGCAGTTCTTC
NA | NA | TRBJ2-4 | TRBV15 | CATSREPGSLGKNIQYF | TGTGCCACCAGCAGAGAACCCGGCTCCTTGGGCAAAAACATTCAGTACTTC
NA | NA | TRBJ2-3 | TRBV20-1 | CSAPVTDTQYF | TGCAGTGCGCCAGTTACAGATACGCAGTATTTT
NA | TRBD2 | TRBJ2-7 | TRBV27 | CASSQDSGRSYEQYF | TGTGCCAGCAGTCAAGATAGCGGGAGATCCTACGAGCAGTACTTC
once | NA | TRBJ2-7 | TRBV5-6 | CASSFELGGGTYEQYF | TGTGCCAGCAGCTTTGAACTAGGGGGTGGTACCTACGAGCAGTACTTC
few | TRBD1 | TRBJ1-2 | TRBV29-1 | CSVEKTRGDYGYTF | TGCAGCGTTGAGAAGACCAGGGGGGACTATGGCTACACCTTC
NA | NA | TRBJ1-5 | TRBV30 | CAGSSEGVYQPQHF | TGTGCCGGATCTAGCGAGGGGGTCTATCAGCCCCAGCATTTT
few | NA | TRBJ2-5 | TRBV10-3 | CAISVQETQYF | TGTGCCATCAGTGTTCAAGAGACCCAGTACTTC
NA | NA | TRBJ2-7 | TRBV2 | CASRQLGEQYF | TGTGCCAGCAGACAACTGGGGGAGCAGTACTTC
NA | TRBD1 | TRBJ1-5 | TRBV7-9 | CASSLGTGGRPQHF | TGTGCCAGCAGCTTAGGGACAGGGGGCAGGCCCCAGCATTTT
NA | TRBD1 | TRBJ1-4 | TRBV7-2 | CASSPRRGGTNEKLFF | TGTGCCAGCAGCCCCCGCAGGGGGGGTACTAATGAAAAACTGTTTTTT
NA | NA | TRBJ1-2 | TRBV15 | CATSRVEGDGYTF | TGTGCCACCAGCAGAGTTGAAGGGGATGGCTACACCTTC
NA | NA | TRBJ1-3 | TRBV29-1 | CSATVSGNTIYF | TGCAGCGCCACAGTCTCTGGAAACACCATATATTTT
NA | TRBD1 | TRBJ1-6 | TRBV14 | CASSQTTGGNSPLHF | TGTGCCAGCAGCCAAACGACAGGGGGCAATTCACCCCTCCACTTT
few | NA | TRBJ1-4 | TRBV6-1 | CASIPPGNEKLFF | TGTGCCAGCATCCCACCGGGGAATGAAAAACTGTTTTTT
many | TRBD2 | TRBJ2-7 | TRBV14 | CASSQYTGLAGGRSYEQYF | TGTGCCAGCAGCCAATATACCGGACTAGCGGGGGGGAGATCCTACGAGCAGTACTTC
few | NA | TRBJ2-2 | TRBV30 | CAWSAKPSYTGELFF | TGTGCCTGGAGTGCTAAGCCATCCTACACCGGGGAGCTGTTTTTT
NA | NA | TRBJ2-3 | TRBV6-5 | CASSYRGLAQYF | TGTGCCAGCAGTTACAGGGGGTTGGCGCAGTATTTT
NA | NA | TRBJ1-2 | TRBV7-8 | CASSLGTSGIRGYTF | TGTGCCAGCAGCTTGGGGACCTCAGGGATACGTGGCTACACCTTC
NA | TRBD2 | TRBJ2-1 | TRBV7-6 | CASSSIAGGSYNEQFF | TGTGCCAGCAGCTCAATAGCGGGGGGCTCCTACAATGAGCAGTTCTTC
NA | NA | TRBJ2-1 | TRBV9 | CASSVGATPEQFF | TGTGCCAGCAGCGTAGGGGCTACCCCTGAGCAGTTCTTC
NA | TRBD2 | TRBJ2-7 | TRBV10-3 | CAISESSGGPYEQYF | TGTGCCATCAGTGAGTCTAGCGGGGGACCCTACGAGCAGTACTTC
NA | NA | TRBJ1-1 | TRBV7-3 | CASSPGMTNTEAFF | TGTGCCAGCAGCCCAGGGATGACAAACACTGAAGCTTTCTTT
NA | TRBD2 | TRBJ2-5 | TRBV10-3 | CAISVAGSQETQYF | TGTGCCATCTCGGTAGCGGGGAGCCAAGAGACCCAGTACTTC
NA | TRBD1 | TRBJ1-5 | TRBV30 | CAWSGRQGSQPQHF | TGTGCCTGGAGTGGAAGACAGGGAAGTCAGCCCCAGCATTTT
NA | NA | TRBJ2-7 | TRBV5-1 | CASTRGELGSHEQYF | TGCGCCAGCACCCGGGGTGAGCTGGGAAGCCACGAGCAGTACTTC
few | NA | TRBJ2-7 | TRBV12-5 | CASGLQVYEQYF | TGTGCTAGTGGTTTACAGGTCTACGAGCAGTACTTC
NA | NA | TRBJ1-1 | TRBV30 | CAWIKSTEAFF | TGTGCCTGGATAAAGAGCACTGAAGCTTTCTTT
once | NA | TRBJ2-5 | TRBV5-1 | CASSFGQETQYF | TGCGCCAGCAGCTTCGGCCAAGAGACCCAGTACTTC
NA | NA | TRBJ1-1 | TRBV27 | CASSLTGWSTEAFF | TGTGCCAGCAGTTTGACGGGCTGGAGCACTGAAGCTTTCTTT
NA | TRBD2 | TRBJ2-3 | TRBV29-1 | CSVVSVGRGGRDTQYF | TGCAGCGTTGTTTCAGTGGGGCGGGGGGGCAGAGATACGCAGTATTTT
NA | TRBD1 | TRBJ1-2 | TRBV15 | CATRDTGANGYTF | TGTGCCACCAGAGATACAGGGGCGAATGGCTACACCTTC
NA | NA | TRBJ2-7 | TRBV6-5 | CASSYDESSYEQYF | TGTGCCAGCAGTTACGACGAGTCCTCCTACGAGCAGTACTTC
few | NA | TRBJ2-1 | TRBV5-1 | CASSLLGAGNEQFF | TGCGCCAGCAGCTTGCTAGGTGCGGGCAATGAGCAGTTCTTC
few | NA | TRBJ2-4 | TRBV5-1 | CASSQDSTTLAKNIQYF | TGCGCCAGCAGCCAGGACAGCACCACCCTAGCCAAAAACATTCAGTACTTC
NA | TRBD2 | TRBJ2-3 | TRBV4-1 | CASSQDLPSGVAQYF | TGCGCCAGCAGCCAAGATTTGCCTAGCGGCGTTGCGCAGTATTTT
NA | NA | TRBJ1-1 | TRBV29-1 | CSGHSLRGNTEAFF | TGCAGCGGACACTCACTTAGGGGGAACACTGAAGCTTTCTTT
NA | NA | TRBJ2-7 | TRBV5-1 | CASSLERGETYEQYF | TGCGCCAGCAGCTTGGAGAGGGGAGAGACCTACGAGCAGTACTTC
NA | TRBD2 | TRBJ2-3 | TRBV14 | CASSQRAGPSGTQYF | TGTGCCAGCAGCCAACGAGCGGGACCCTCGGGTACGCAGTATTTT
NA | NA | TRBJ1-4 | TRBV2 | CASWREATNEKLFF | TGTGCCAGCTGGAGGGAGGCAACTAATGAAAAACTGTTTTTT